The entry that follows covers one TCR beta chain sequence. The antigen remains unidentified. The data were taken from a study of OX40 agonist ivuxolimab in advanced cancers. Whole-study context: It was permissible to have had prior anti-PD-1, anti-PD-L1 or anti-CTLA-4 therapy, and more than 30% had some. The study, taken as a whole, reports: Among the least clonally expanded were partial responders at 0.1-3.0 mg/kg.

The CDR3 sequence is 13 residues long. CDR1 and CDR2 from the germline V gene are SQVTM and ANQGSEA. The V and J ends lost 5 bases and 2 bases respectively, with 13 bases between them. Clones were read by immunoSEQ multiplex PCR, and TCRdb kept only the in-frame ones, dropping some. This sample carries over 55,000 clones, 75% to 90% of them seen once, and the ten largest clones take about a tenth. The chain carries TRBV29-1 and TRBJ2-7, with D possibly TRBD1 on 6 matching bases. The source was CD4+ or CD8+ T cells sorted from blood, collected in a trial of the OX40 agonist ivuxolimab. This sequence originates from an adult with an advanced solid tumor such as melanoma, head and neck, liver or kidney cancer. CDR3 nucleotides: TGCAGCGTTCGCCGGGACACTCCCTACGAGCAGTACTTC. This encodes CSVRRDTPYEQYF.